Following are 16 T cell receptor beta chains from one sample sequenced in a study of blood T cells in healthy people across ages. Then a second PCR, running roughly 7 to 11 cycles, was carried out with a sample-barcoded 5' primer and a J-beta primer mix. MiXCR was run by TCRdb on the 5' RACE reads, yielding one entry per CDR3 protein. There are more than 1 million distinct CDR3 sequences in the sample; 40% to 50% occur only once, and 18% lies in the top ten. Material for sequencing was blood. These receptors all come from a woman aged 55-69 years in good health.

Only a few counts were recorded for this clonotype. V usage is TRBV18 and J usage is TRBJ2-5; D is possibly TRBD1 (6 bases). The CDR3 has 15 amino acids. V was pared by 0 bases and J by 3 bases, with 11 bases between. CDR1 is KGHSH, CDR2 LQKENI, per germline. The CDR3: CASSPPRGGEETQYF. The CDR3 DNA follows: TGTGCCAGCTCACCACCCCGTGGGGGCGAAGAGACCCAGTACTTC.

This clonotype was found a few times. The chain employs TRBV20-1 and TRBJ2-5, with TRBD1 as a possible D gene (5 bases). CDR3 size: 15 residues. V was pared by 0 bases and J by 1 base, with 12 bases between. Germline V gene sequence: CDR1 DFQATT, CDR2 SNEGSKA (reference sequence). DNA of the CDR3: TGCAGTGCTAGAGATGTAGACAGCTCCCAAGAGACCCAGTACTTC. It translates to CSARDVDSSQETQYF.

A single count supports this clonotype. In DNA form, the CDR3 reads TGTGCCAGCACCCCGGACAGGGATACCTACGAGCAGTACTTC. This gives the protein CASTPDRDTYEQYF. The J gene is TRBJ2-7, the V gene TRBV28, with 8 bases matching TRBD1. Germline assignment: CDR1 MDHEN and CDR2 SYDVKM. With 7 bases clipped from V and 2 bases from J, the junction kept 7 bases outside the gene matches. The CDR3 spans 14 residues.

Of note for this clonotype: Its ends do not fully match the called genes, so a read error is possible. This rearrangement joins TRBV20-1 to TRBJ2-7, with TRBD2 matching over 8 bases. Germline loops: CDR1 DFQATT, CDR2 SNEGSKA (reference sequence). The CDR3 runs 12 residues. The DNA for the CDR3 is TGCAGTGGGGGAGCGGGAGTGGGCGAGCGGTACTTC. Translation gives CSGGAGVGERYF.

This clonotype was counted once. A junction end diverges from the germline sequence, so it may reflect a read error. This chain links TRBV14 with TRBJ2-7; D remains ambiguous. The CDR3 totals 14 residues. Germline CDR1 SGHDN, CDR2 FVKESK. Here the CDR3 reads CASSQRRSSHEQYF. In DNA form, the CDR3 reads TGTGCCAGCAGCCAGAGGCGTAGCTCCCACGAGCAGTACTTC.

This clonotype was seen more than once but under ten times. The V gene is TRBV7-9, the J gene TRBJ2-1; no firm D call. V was shortened by 2 bases and J by 8 bases, with 7 bases between the two germline ends. Per germline, CDR1 SEHNR and CDR2 FQNEAQ (reference sequence). This CDR3 is built from 12 residues. CDR3 sequence: CASSLLVDEQFF. The CDR3, as DNA: TGTGCCAGCAGCTTACTAGTGGATGAGCAGTTCTTC.

V usage is TRBV7-2 and J usage is TRBJ2-1; D unclear. CDR1 and CDR2 (germline): SGHTA, FQGNSA. The CDR3 extends over 14 amino acids. Trimming cost V 2 bases and J 4 bases, with 9 bases left between them. CDR3 sequence (DNA): TGTGCCAGCAGCTTAATCTGGCAGTACAATGAGCAGTTCTTC. This codes for CASSLIWQYNEQFF.

The chain links TRBV2 to TRBJ2-7; TRBD1 matches at 12 bases. Germline assignment: CDR1 SNHLY and CDR2 FYNNEI. V lost 6 bases, J lost 5 bases, and 17 bases stayed unmatched. CDR3 length equals 18 residues. The CDR3, as DNA: TGTGCCAGCAGGGGGCGGGACAGGGGGCGAGGTCTTCTCCACGAGCAGTACTTC. As protein: CASRGRDRGRGLLHEQYF.

The rearrangement uses TRBV3-1 and TRBJ1-5, with TRBD1 matching over 10 bases. Losses at the gene ends were 4 bases for V and 6 bases for J; bases not matched to a gene: 6. The germline gives CDR1 LGHDT, CDR2 YNNKEL (reference sequence). There are 15 residues in the CDR3. Written as DNA, the CDR3 is TGTGCCAGCAGCCGTGGACAGGGGGGACGTCAGCCCCAGCATTTT. Translation gives CASSRGQGGRQPQHF.

This clonotype was counted a few times. The rearrangement uses TRBV12-5 and TRBJ1-1; TRBD1 might be the D (6 bases). Germline V lookup: CDR1 LGHNT, CDR2 FRNRAP. CDR3 length equals 16 residues. V lost 4 bases, J lost 7 bases, and 22 bases lay in between. The CDR3 region has the DNA TGTGCTAGTGGTTCAACCTCGAGGACAGTGCGTTTTGAAGCTTTCTTT. It is translated as CASGSTSRTVRFEAFF.

This clonotype was detected many times. This chain uses TRBV20-1 with TRBJ2-7; D is unclear. The V end was cut by 2 bases, the J end by 0 bases, with 11 bases between. The CDR3 has 14 amino acids. Germline-derived CDR1 and CDR2 are DFQATT and SNEGSKA (reference sequence). The CDR3 DNA sequence: TGCAGTGCTAGACAATGGCAGCGCTCCTACGAGCAGTACTTC. It is translated as CSARQWQRSYEQYF.

The gene calls are TRBV6-2 or TRBV6-3 and TRBJ2-7, with D perhaps matching TRBD1 (6 bases). The V end was cut by 6 bases, the J end by 2 bases, with 14 bases between. Germline assignment: CDR1 MNHEY and CDR2 SVGEGT. The CDR3 is made up of 14 amino acids. The CDR3 nucleotides are TGTGCCAGCAGAGAACAGGGCCCAACCTACGAGCAGTACTTC. Translating it yields CASREQGPTYEQYF.

This chain connects TRBV7-9 to TRBJ2-3; 11 positions match TRBD2. This CDR3 has 17 residues. The V segment lost 5 bases and the J segment 3 bases; nucleotides outside the gene matches: 10. Germline CDR1 and CDR2: SEHNR and FQNEAQ (reference sequence). Written as DNA, the CDR3 is TGTGCCAGCAGCCCCAGGGAACTAGCGGGAGCTACAGATACGCAGTATTTT. This codes for CASSPRELAGATDTQYF.

CDR3 sequence: CASSQDSHSSTGEGTEAFF. Here the CDR3 DNA reads TGTGCCAGCAGCCAAGATTCCCACTCCTCGACAGGGGAAGGCACTGAAGCTTTCTTT. The genes are TRBV4-2 and TRBJ1-1; 8 positions agree with TRBD1. CDR1 and CDR2 from the germline V gene are LGHNA and YNFKEQ. This CDR3 comprises 19 residues. V was pared by 0 bases and J by 4 bases, with 16 bases of the junction left unmatched.

This clonotype was counted between two and nine times. The V call is TRBV7-2, the J call TRBJ1-2, with D unresolved. Trimming left V 2 bases short and J 4 bases short, with 14 bases between. The germline V gene encodes CDR1 SGHTA and CDR2 FQGNSA. This CDR3 comprises 15 residues. CDR3 nucleotide sequence: TGTGCCAGCAGCTTAAGTAGGGTCTCAATCTATGGCTACACCTTC. Protein: CASSLSRVSIYGYTF.

This clonotype has only a few counts. The rearrangement joins TRBV9 to TRBJ2-3; D perhaps matches TRBD2 (6 bases). Germline-derived CDR1 and CDR2 are SGDLS and YYNGEE. There are 15 residues in the CDR3. V was shortened by 5 bases and J by 9 bases, with 22 bases between the two germline ends. The CDR3, as DNA: TGTGCCAGCAGTTCTACTAGCTCCCTTAGGGAGACGCAGTATTTT. Amino acids: CASSSTSSLRETQYF.